Reported below is one T cell receptor (beta chain). Authors' methods: Nucleated cell number was recorded as an estimate derived from reference gene primer amplification. Only in-frame clones appear in the TCRdb table, and some are missing; sequencing was by immunoSEQ multiplex PCR. The V and J calls and clone size were taken over from that table, and D and trimming were inferred from the DNA. The table records a few hundred thousand clones, roughly 86% of them present only once. The data stem from a study of blood T cell repertoires in COVID-19. Looking at the study overall: Material from acute and convalescent COVID-19 was sourced from the United States, Italy and Spain.

After removal of 5 bases from V and 3 bases from J, the junction contained 6 bases not matched to a gene. From germline, CDR1 is MGHRA and CDR2 YSYEKL. The CDR3 has 15 amino acids. Source material: peripheral blood. The chain has TRBV4-1 and TRBJ2-7; 11 nucleotides align to TRBD2. The TCR sequence derives from a woman aged 25 to 45 with COVID-19, enrolled during active disease. The CDR3 reads CASSAAGTSGYEQYF. In DNA form, the CDR3 reads TGCGCCAGCAGCGCAGCCGGGACTAGCGGCTACGAGCAGTACTTC.